The present entry profiles one T cell receptor beta chain with its context. The sample belongs to a study of blood T cell repertoires in COVID-19. Germline CDR1 and CDR2: SGHVS and FQNEAQ. Trimming took 3 bases from V and 1 from J, leaving 9 bases between them. This CDR3 has 14 residues. Sequencing used immunoSEQ multiplex PCR; TCRdb keeps in-frame clones, though not all of them. The sample contains roughly 150,000 clones, about nine tenths of which appear only once. V gene TRBV7-8 combines with J gene TRBJ1-1, with D perhaps TRBD1 (5 bases). Sequences were obtained from PBMCs or T cells enriched from blood (not recorded which). The clonotype was recovered from a man aged 50-59 years who had recovered from COVID-19. CDR3 in amino acids: CASSFYQGNTEAFF. The CDR3 coding sequence is TGTGCCAGCAGCTTTTACCAGGGGAACACTGAAGCTTTCTTT.